The 18 T cell receptor beta chains given below trace back to one sample, sequenced in a study of blood T cell repertoires in COVID-19. The data were produced by immunoSEQ multiplex PCR, yet TCRdb's version contains in-frame clones alone and is incomplete. Of some 240,000 clones in the sample, 80% to 90% were seen once. Source material: peripheral blood. These receptors all stem from a woman aged 40 to 50 who had recovered from COVID-19.

The genes are TRBV30 and TRBJ2-3; 7 bases agree with TRBD2. Germline trimming cut 2 bases from V and 2 bases from J; bases unmatched to any gene: 7. The CDR3 covers 15 residues. The germline CDR1 and CDR2 sequences are GTSNPN and SVGIG (reference sequence). CDR3 DNA sequence: TGTGCCTGGAGTCCAGGACTAGTTGCCACAGATACGCAGTATTTT. It is translated as CAWSPGLVATDTQYF.

The J gene is TRBJ1-1, the V gene TRBV6-5; TRBD1 is a possible D gene (5 bases). Germline assignment: CDR1 MNHEY and CDR2 SVGAGI. This CDR3 has 13 residues. Trimming cost V 5 bases and J 7 bases, with 14 bases left between them. DNA of the CDR3: TGTGCCAGCAGTCCTGGGGGACTGGGTGAAGCTTTCTTT. Its translation is CASSPGGLGEAFF.

V usage is TRBV7-2 and J usage is TRBJ1-5; 8 bases map to TRBD1. After removal of 6 bases from V and 7 bases from J, the junction contained 11 bases not matched to a gene. CDR1 SGHTA and CDR2 FQGNSA come from the germline V gene. The CDR3 extends over 15 amino acids. CDR3 in amino acids: CASRSTGGRGQPQHF. Written as DNA, the CDR3 is TGTGCCAGCAGGTCTACAGGGGGACGGGGACAGCCCCAGCATTTT.

This clone was recorded once. The chain combines TRBV5-1 with TRBJ1-4, with 8 nucleotides matching TRBD1. The ends lost 4 bases at V and 5 bases at J; junction bases unmatched: 7. The germline V gene encodes CDR1 SGHRS and CDR2 YFSETQ. The CDR3 spans 15 residues. Here the CDR3 DNA reads TGCGCCAGCAGCCCTGTGGGGACAGGCAATGAAAAACTGTTTTTT. Translation: CASSPVGTGNEKLFF.

The rearrangement uses TRBV11-3 and TRBJ2-1; D is unresolved. This CDR3 has 14 amino acids. With 2 bases removed from V and 5 bases from J, the gap between germline ends came to 10 bases. Germline loops: CDR1 SGHNT, CDR2 YENEEA. The CDR3 protein is CASSLSQAHNEQFF. CDR3 nucleotides: TGTGCCAGCAGCTTAAGCCAGGCACACAATGAGCAGTTCTTC.

This chain connects TRBV5-6 to TRBJ2-1; TRBD2 is a possible D gene (5 bases). Per germline, CDR1 SGHDT and CDR2 YYEEEE. The CDR3 is 16 amino acids. The germline V and J ends were trimmed by 0 bases and 0 bases, with 10 bases remaining between them. CDR3 residues: CASSLGLLSSYNEQFF. CDR3 bases: TGTGCCAGCAGCTTGGGACTACTCAGCTCCTACAATGAGCAGTTCTTC.

The chain couples TRBV11-2 to TRBJ2-2; 8 bases align to TRBD2. This CDR3 comprises 14 residues. Trimming cost V 8 bases and J 5 bases; bases outside gene matches: 7. Per germline, CDR1 SGHAT and CDR2 FQNNGV. CDR3 sequence: CASSELAGTGELFF. CDR3 nucleotide sequence: TGTGCCAGCTCCGAGCTAGCGGGTACCGGGGAGCTGTTTTTT.

This chain joins TRBV3-1 (or the pseudogene TRBV3-2) and TRBJ1-6; TRBD1 might be the D (5 bases). Per germline, CDR1 LGHDT and CDR2 YNNKEL (reference sequence). V was trimmed by 4 bases and J by 2 bases, leaving 12 bases between them. CDR3 size: 16 residues. The DNA for the CDR3 is TGTGCCAGCAGCCGGGGGGTGCTGGCCTATAATTCACCCCTCCACTTT. Its translation is CASSRGVLAYNSPLHF.

The CDR3 sequence: CASSVGQGAYNEQFF. In nucleotides, the CDR3 is TGTGCCAGCAGCGTCGGACAGGGGGCCTACAATGAGCAGTTCTTC. V gene TRBV2 combines with J gene TRBJ2-1, with 10 bases fitting TRBD1. CDR1 is SNHLY and CDR2 is FYNNEI in the germline V gene. Trimming cost V 6 bases and J 2 bases; bases outside gene matches: 4. This CDR3 is built from 15 residues. Filled out from reference TRBV2 and TRBJ2-1, the complete variable domain reads EPEVTQTPSHQVTQMGQEVILRCVPISNHLYFYWYRQILGQKVEFLVSFYNNEISEKSEIFDDQFSVERPDGSNFTLKIRSTKLEDSAMYFCASSVGQGAYNEQFFGPGTRLTVL.

This chain links TRBV5-5 with TRBJ1-2; D remains ambiguous. The germline V and J ends were trimmed by 5 bases and 8 bases, with 13 bases remaining between them. The CDR3 has 12 residues. Germline CDR1 reads SGHKS; CDR2 reads YYEKEE (reference sequence). For the CDR3, the DNA is TGTGCCAGCAGTTTCCCCTCCGGGGGCTACACCTTC. Protein: CASSFPSGGYTF.

The gene calls are TRBV10-3 and TRBJ1-3; no definite D call. Per germline, CDR1 ENHRY and CDR2 SYGVKD. The CDR3 is made up of 14 amino acids. With 2 bases removed from V and 4 bases from J, the gap between germline ends came to 9 bases. In DNA form, the CDR3 reads TGTGCCATCAGTGAGATACTACGAGGAAACACCATATATTTT. Translation: CAISEILRGNTIYF.

This chain connects TRBV6-5 to TRBJ1-4; the D gene is possibly TRBD1 (6 bases). Trimming removed 5 bases at V and 6 bases at J, with 13 bases between. The CDR3 is made up of 14 amino acids. CDR1 MNHEY and CDR2 SVGAGI come from the germline V gene. CDR3 DNA sequence: TGTGCCAGCAGTAACAGGGCGGCATATGAAAAACTGTTTTTT. As protein: CASSNRAAYEKLFF.

The chain joins TRBV27 to TRBJ2-1; 9 positions match TRBD2. Losses at the gene ends were 5 bases for V and 8 bases for J; bases not matched to a gene: 16. The germline V gene has CDR1 MNHEY and CDR2 SMNVEV (reference sequence). This CDR3 is built from 17 residues. The CDR3 reads CASSPRIAGVTSDEQFF. The CDR3 region has the DNA TGTGCCAGCAGTCCTAGAATAGCGGGAGTGACTTCGGATGAGCAGTTCTTC.

The CDR3 protein is CASSTRTSGLGDYNEQFF. The CDR3 DNA follows: TGTGCCAGCAGCACGAGGACTAGCGGGCTGGGGGACTACAATGAGCAGTTCTTC. V usage is TRBV9 and J usage is TRBJ2-1; 11 bases match TRBD2. The CDR3 consists of 18 residues. The germline V gene has CDR1 SGDLS and CDR2 YYNGEE. Unmatched junction bases numbered 12, after V lost 4 bases and J lost 3 bases.

This chain joins TRBV28 and TRBJ1-1; 7 bases are shared with TRBD1. V shed 5 bases and J 6 bases; nucleotides not matched to a gene: 9. Germline values: CDR1 MDHEN, CDR2 SYDVKM. The CDR3 extends over 14 amino acids. In nucleotides, the CDR3 is TGTGCCAGCAGTCAACCGACAGGGATCCCTGAAGCTTTCTTT. This codes for CASSQPTGIPEAFF.

This clone was seen a single time. The chain uses TRBV7-2 and TRBJ1-1; a weak D match, TRBD1 (5 bases). V lost 6 bases and J lost 11, with 13 bases in between. The CDR3 spans 11 residues. Germline CDR1 is SGHTA and CDR2 is FQGNSA. For the CDR3, the DNA is TGTGCCAGCAGAGCCGGACAAGGGGCTTTCTTT. Protein product: CASRAGQGAFF.

The rearrangement uses TRBV10-3 and TRBJ2-5; 11 bases line up with TRBD2. Germline CDR1 ENHRY, CDR2 SYGVKD. This CDR3 has 15 residues. The V gene end was trimmed by 2 bases and the J gene end by 5 bases; junction bases not matched to a gene: 4. As DNA, the CDR3 is TGTGCCATCAGTGAGCGGACTAGCGGGCTGGAGACCCAGTACTTC. It yields the protein CAISERTSGLETQYF.

This rearrangement joins TRBV7-3 to TRBJ1-2; a weak D match, TRBD1 (6 bases). Per germline, CDR1 SGHTA and CDR2 FQGTGA. The CDR3 contains 13 residues. Between the trimmed V and J ends, which lost 3 bases and 4 bases, there was a span of 9 bases. The CDR3 DNA is TGTGCCAGCAGCTTCTCAGGGGCCTATGGCTACACCTTC. Its protein product is CASSFSGAYGYTF.